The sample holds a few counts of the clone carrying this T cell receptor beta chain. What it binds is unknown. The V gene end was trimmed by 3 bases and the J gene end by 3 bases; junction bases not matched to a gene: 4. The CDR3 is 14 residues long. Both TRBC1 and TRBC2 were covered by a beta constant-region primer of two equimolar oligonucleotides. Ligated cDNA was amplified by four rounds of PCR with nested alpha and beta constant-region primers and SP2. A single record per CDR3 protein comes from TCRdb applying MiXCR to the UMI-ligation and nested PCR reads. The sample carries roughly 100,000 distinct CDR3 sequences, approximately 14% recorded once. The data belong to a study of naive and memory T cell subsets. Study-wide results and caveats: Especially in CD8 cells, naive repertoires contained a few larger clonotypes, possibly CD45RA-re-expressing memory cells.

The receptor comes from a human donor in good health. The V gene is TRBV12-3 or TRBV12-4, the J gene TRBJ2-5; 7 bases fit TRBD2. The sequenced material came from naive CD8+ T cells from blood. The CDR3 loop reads CASSFASGEETQYF. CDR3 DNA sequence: TGTGCCAGCAGTTTCGCTAGCGGAGAAGAGACCCAGTACTTC.